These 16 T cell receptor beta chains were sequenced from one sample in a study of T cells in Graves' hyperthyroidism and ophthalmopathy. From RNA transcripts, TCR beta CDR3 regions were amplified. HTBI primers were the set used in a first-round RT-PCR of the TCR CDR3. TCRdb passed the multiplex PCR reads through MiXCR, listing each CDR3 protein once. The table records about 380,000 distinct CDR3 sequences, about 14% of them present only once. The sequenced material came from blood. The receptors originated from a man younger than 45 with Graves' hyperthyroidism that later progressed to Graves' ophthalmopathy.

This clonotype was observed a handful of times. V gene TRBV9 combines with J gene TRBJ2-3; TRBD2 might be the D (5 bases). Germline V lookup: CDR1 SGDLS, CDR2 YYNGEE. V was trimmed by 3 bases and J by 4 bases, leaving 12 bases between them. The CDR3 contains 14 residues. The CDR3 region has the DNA TGTGCCAGCAGCGCCGGACCGAGGGCAGATACGCAGTATTTT. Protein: CASSAGPRADTQYF.

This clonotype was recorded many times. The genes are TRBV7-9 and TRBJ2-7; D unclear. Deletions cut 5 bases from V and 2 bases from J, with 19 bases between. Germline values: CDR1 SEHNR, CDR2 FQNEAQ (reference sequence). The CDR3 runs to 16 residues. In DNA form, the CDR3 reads TGTGCCAGCAGCCCAACGGGTGGGTTGGTAACCTACGAGCAGTACTTC. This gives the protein CASSPTGGLVTYEQYF.

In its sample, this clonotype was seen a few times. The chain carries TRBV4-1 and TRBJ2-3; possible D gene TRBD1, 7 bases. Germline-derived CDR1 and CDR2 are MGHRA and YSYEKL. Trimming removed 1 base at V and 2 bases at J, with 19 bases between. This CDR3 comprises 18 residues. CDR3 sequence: CASSQGGRGTRDTDTQYF. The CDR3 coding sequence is TGCGCCAGCAGCCAAGGGGGCAGGGGGACGCGGGACACAGATACGCAGTATTTT.

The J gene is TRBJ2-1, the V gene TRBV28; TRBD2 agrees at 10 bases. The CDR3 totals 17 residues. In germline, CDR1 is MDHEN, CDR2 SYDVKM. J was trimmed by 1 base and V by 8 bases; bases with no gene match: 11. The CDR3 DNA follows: TGTGCCAGCCGGTCGGAGCGGGGGGGCAAATCCTACAATGAGCAGTTCTTC. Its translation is CASRSERGGKSYNEQFF.

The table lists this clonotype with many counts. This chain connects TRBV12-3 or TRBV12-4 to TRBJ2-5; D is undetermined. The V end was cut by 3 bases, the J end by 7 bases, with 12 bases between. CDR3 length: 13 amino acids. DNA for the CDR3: TGTGCCAGCAGTTTGGACCCCGGCGGGACCCAGTACTTC. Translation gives CASSLDPGGTQYF.

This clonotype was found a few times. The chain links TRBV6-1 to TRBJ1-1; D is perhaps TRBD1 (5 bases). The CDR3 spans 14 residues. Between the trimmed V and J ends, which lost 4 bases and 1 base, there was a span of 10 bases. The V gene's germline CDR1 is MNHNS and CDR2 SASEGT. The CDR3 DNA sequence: TGTGCCAGCAGTGGCGGGACGGAGAACACTGAAGCTTTCTTT. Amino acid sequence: CASSGGTENTEAFF.

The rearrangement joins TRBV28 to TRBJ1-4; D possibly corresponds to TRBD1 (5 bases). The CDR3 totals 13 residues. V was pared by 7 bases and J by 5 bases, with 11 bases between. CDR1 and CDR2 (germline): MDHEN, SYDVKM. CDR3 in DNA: TGTGCCAGCACGGGACTCCTCAATGAAAAACTGTTTTTT. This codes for CASTGLLNEKLFF.

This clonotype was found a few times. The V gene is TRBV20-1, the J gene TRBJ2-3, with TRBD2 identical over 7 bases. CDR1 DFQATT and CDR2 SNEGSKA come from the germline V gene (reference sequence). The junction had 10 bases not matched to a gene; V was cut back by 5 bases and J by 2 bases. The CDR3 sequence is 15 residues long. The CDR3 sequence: CSAQGVAGNTDTQYF. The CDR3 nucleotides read TGCAGTGCTCAAGGGGTAGCGGGTAACACAGATACGCAGTATTTT.

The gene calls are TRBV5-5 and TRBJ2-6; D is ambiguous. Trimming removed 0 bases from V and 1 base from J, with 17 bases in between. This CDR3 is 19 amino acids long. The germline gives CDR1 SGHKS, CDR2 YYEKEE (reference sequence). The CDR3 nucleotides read TGTGCCAGCAGCTTGGAGGAGTGGACCGGCCCTTCTGGGGCCAACGTCCTGACTTTC. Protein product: CASSLEEWTGPSGANVLTF. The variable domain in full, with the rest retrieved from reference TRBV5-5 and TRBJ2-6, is DAGVTQSPTHLIKTRGQQVTLRCSPISGHKSVSWYQQVLGQGPQFIFQYYEKEERGRGNFPDRFSARQFPNYSSELNVNALLLGDSALYLCASSLEEWTGPSGANVLTFGAGSRLTVL.

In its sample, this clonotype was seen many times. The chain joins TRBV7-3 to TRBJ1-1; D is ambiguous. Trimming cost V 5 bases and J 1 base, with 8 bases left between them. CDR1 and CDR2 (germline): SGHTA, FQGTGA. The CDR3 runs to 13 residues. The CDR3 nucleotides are TGTGCCAGCAGCCTAAGAAAGAACACTGAAGCTTTCTTT. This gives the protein CASSLRKNTEAFF.

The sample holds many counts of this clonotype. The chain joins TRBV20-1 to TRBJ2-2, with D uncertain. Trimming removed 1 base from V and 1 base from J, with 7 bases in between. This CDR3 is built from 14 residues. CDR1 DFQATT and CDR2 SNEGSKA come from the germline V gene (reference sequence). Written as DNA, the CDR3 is TGCAGTGCTAGAGCCACGGTGAACACCGGGGAGCTGTTTTTT. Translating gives CSARATVNTGELFF.

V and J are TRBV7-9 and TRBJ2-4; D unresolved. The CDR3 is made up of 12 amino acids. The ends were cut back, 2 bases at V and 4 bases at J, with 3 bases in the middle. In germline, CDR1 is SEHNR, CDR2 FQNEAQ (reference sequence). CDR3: CASSLLKNIQYF. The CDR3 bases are TGTGCCAGCAGCTTACTGAAAAACATTCAGTACTTC.

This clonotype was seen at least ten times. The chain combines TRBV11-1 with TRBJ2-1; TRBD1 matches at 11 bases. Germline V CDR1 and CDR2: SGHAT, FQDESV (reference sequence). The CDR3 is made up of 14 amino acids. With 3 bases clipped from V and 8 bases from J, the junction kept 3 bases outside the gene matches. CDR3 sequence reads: CASSLGQGVDEQFF. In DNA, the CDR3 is TGTGCCAGCAGCTTGGGACAGGGGGTCGATGAGCAGTTCTTC.

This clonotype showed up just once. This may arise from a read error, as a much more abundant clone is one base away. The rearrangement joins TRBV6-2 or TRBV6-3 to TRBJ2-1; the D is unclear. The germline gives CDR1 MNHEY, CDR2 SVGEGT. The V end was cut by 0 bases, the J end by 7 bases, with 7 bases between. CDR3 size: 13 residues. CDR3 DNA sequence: TGTGCCAGCAGTTACTCGGGAAGGAATGAGCAGTTCTTC. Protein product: CASSYSGRNEQFF.

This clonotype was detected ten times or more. This chain's CDR3 is CASSGDGGYNQPQHF. CDR3 bases: TGTGCCAGCAGCGGAGATGGGGGATACAATCAGCCCCAGCATTTT. The genes are TRBV9 and TRBJ1-5, with a possible D match to TRBD1 (5 bases). This CDR3 has 15 residues. The V gene lost 3 bases and the J gene lost 3 bases, with 13 bases spanning the gap. Germline V CDR1 and CDR2: SGDLS, YYNGEE.

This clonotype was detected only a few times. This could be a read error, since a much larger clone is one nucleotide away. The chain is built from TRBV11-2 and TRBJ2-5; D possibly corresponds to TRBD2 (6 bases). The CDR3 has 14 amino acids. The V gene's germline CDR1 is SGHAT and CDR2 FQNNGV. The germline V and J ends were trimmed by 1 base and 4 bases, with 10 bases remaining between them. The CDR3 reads CASSLGGVRETQYF. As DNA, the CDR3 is TGTGCCAGCAGCTTAGGGGGGGTCCGAGAGACCCAGTACTTC.